This TCR beta chain was identified during a study of cytomegalovirus exposure and HLA in healthy donors (dated by TCRdb to about 2017). In terms of the full investigation: An earlier analysis of roughly 610 of the donors reported 276 Gb of sequence data and 95 million to 120 million unique TCR beta sequences obtained from approximately 180 million T cells. All discovery cohort repertoires had been generated using a single sequencing platform. Because of strong linkage in the cohort, five DR-DQ haplotypes were treated as single units for association and clustering. To predict cytomegalovirus infection status, the study combined high-throughput TCR immunosequencing, statistical association of individual TCRs with disease status, and machine learning. The genetic ancestry cluster associated with self-reported Caucasian donors included over 65% of the approximately 430 genotyped donors. The T cell repertoires of about 700 subjects were profiled by immunosequencing and related to cytomegalovirus serostatus. The number of donors typed differed by locus, with 629-630 for A, B, C, DRB1 and DQB1, about 500 for DQA1, approximately 570 for DPA1, and 400 to 490 for DPB1. Genome-wide SNP genotypes for about three fifths of the roughly 700 donors were used in a later genetic analysis, which treated that subset as a discovery cohort. An early release that covered fewer than 800 HLA-typed donors contained about 300 gigabases of sequencing data and 85 million to 100 million unique TCR sequences. A later analysis re-analyzed previously published TCR beta repertoires from hundreds of donors and added high-resolution HLA genotyping to study TCR occurrence patterns. Along with the approximately 650-subject first cohort, a separate validation cohort of over a hundred different subjects was used. An earlier analysis of around 540 of the donors applied high-throughput TCR beta sequencing to assess whether each TCR beta V gene segment acted as functional or pseudogenic. Rather than using new phenotypic data, the later analysis identified candidate immune exposures from TCR beta sequences and from how often those sequences occurred across donors. Among under 450 genotyped donors of the cohort, an average of roughly 240,000 unique TCR beta nucleotide sequences were sequenced per donor, roughly 20% of them non-productive. Donor age, sex, ethnicity and CMV serostatus were collected together with the repertoire data. Class I and class II HLA loci were covered by the typing at four-digit resolution. The study aimed to test whether cataloging public T cell receptors could reveal signatures of past pathogen exposure. What the work shows at the level of the full study, not this receptor alone: Because counts were too low, 15 to 20 rarely observed V segments, including chromosome 9 orphons, were excluded from the earlier analysis of 587 of the donors. A later analysis found that most CMV-associated TCR beta chains appeared HLA-restricted, with HLA associations seemingly driven largely by CMV exposure. Some IMGT-functional V segments, including TRBV6-2 and TRBV6-3, could not be told apart with the 87-base-pair reads, so those segments were excluded. A later analysis associated about 17,000 TCR beta sequences with specific HLA alleles at a false discovery rate of 0.05. Sequencing depth was assumed to be roughly uniform across donors in the presence/absence analyses, though that assumption may not hold. Because HLA typing was missing for some donors at each locus, association tests included only the typed subset. Compared with the approximately 700-donor mean, donors in an Asian-associated ancestry cluster had fewer N-insertions in productive TCRs, according to a later genetic analysis. V-gene and J-gene trimming of TCR beta chains was associated with a missense DCLRE1C variant in a later genetic analysis, and the association was replicated in an independent cohort. A few of the identified cytomegalovirus-associated TCR beta chains were confirmed in vitro to be specific for cytomegalovirus antigens. Correlated functional status among segregating V segments might reflect linkage disequilibrium, but an unknown experimental factor could not be ruled out. The classifier was reported to diagnose cytomegalovirus status with high specificity and sensitivity in both the original and validation cohorts. A further reported finding was that TCR beta sequences accurately predicted the HLA-A and HLA-B alleles for most subjects in the first cohort. A total of some 180 TCR beta chains were listed by the study as associated with cytomegalovirus. According to the authors, the approach could potentially be generalized to other disease states and immunological phenotypes. For the cohort, immune exposure information was limited to CMV serostatus. In a later analysis, TCR association rates were found to vary across HLA loci, with the most associated TCRs seen for DRB1 alleles and the fewest for HLA-C alleles. When HLA alleles, especially DR and DQ, strongly co-occurred, TCR associations were difficult to assign to individual alleles. In a later analysis, several top co-occurrence clusters were reported to appear linked to parvovirus B19, influenza, CMV and Epstein-Barr virus. In this cohort, only TCR beta chains were sequenced, and detectable features were limited by the absence of alpha or paired-chain data. The sequencing pipeline was judged likely to have produced a cluster of highly shared sequence variants as a technical artifact. Most TCR sequences were observed very rarely across donors, whereas some public TCRs were present in many individuals. In a later analysis, HLA-associated TCR beta chains showed more clonal expansion and lower generation probabilities than non-associated chains that were equally common. In an earlier analysis of approximately 590 of the donors, most TCR beta V segments appeared in productive rearrangements about 87% or about 30% of the time, broadly matching IMGT annotations.

A remark on this clone: The specificity of this receptor is unknown. Germline and junction disagree at one end, which may indicate a read error.

The CDR3 goes from the cysteine to the phenylalanine over 17 residues. Only the CDR3 part of the read is kept: 51 bases, read in frame from the first base. Based on the germline V gene (reference sequence), the CDR1 and CDR2 sequences are SEHNR and FQNEAQ. The library was obtained by the immunoSEQ multiplex PCR assay. A mixture of 60 forward primers for TCR Vbeta segments and 13 reverse primers for TCR Jbeta segments was used in the multiplex PCR. The CDR3 region of rearranged TCR beta genes was amplified from genomic DNA by a multiplex PCR assay. The amplified TCR beta libraries were sequenced on the Illumina HiSeq System as 87-base-pair reads. As for how the authors treated the data: Across the 700 or so repertoires, a later analysis counted tens of millions of unique TCR beta chains, roughly 11 million of which were shared by at least two donors. A nearest-neighbor algorithm error-corrected the raw reads and collapsed the reads into unique sequences, merging closely related sequences to remove PCR and sequencing errors. Alignment of CDR3 sequences to IMGT reference sequences was used to assign V, D and J gene segments. Each retained sequence needed at least a six-nucleotide match to both a V gene segment and a J gene segment. Rearrangements were called productive when the CDR3 lacked stop codons and stayed in frame with V and J; all others were non-productive. CDR3 was defined according to IMGT convention as the region running from the second conserved V-encoded cysteine to the conserved J-encoded phenylalanine. In an earlier analysis of roughly 610 of the donors, sequences lacking an unambiguous match to a single V gene segment were excluded. An earlier analysis of fewer than 650 of the donors classified V segments as functional when productive rearrangements were above 56.7% and as segregating when the standard deviation between donors was above 5%. To diagnose cytomegalovirus status from the catalog of TCR beta chain sequences, a statistical classification framework was built. In a later analysis, TCR nucleotide sequences were compared against IMGT/GENE-DB human TR gene sequences so that V and J genes could be assigned. The TCRdist pipeline was used in a later analysis to assign CDR3 sequences and most-parsimonious VDJ recombination scenarios. In a later analysis, every TCR beta chain was defined by the combination of its CDR3 amino acid sequence and its V-gene family, and reads without a unique V-gene family were dropped. To address suspected cross-contamination and a sequencing artifact, a later analysis removed approximately 590 highly shared, low-generation-probability nucleotide sequences. For each public chain, a later analysis derived a clonal expansion index from normalized ranks of inferred template counts within each repertoire. In a later analysis, generation probabilities were computed using a VDJ recombination model fitted to out-of-frame rearrangements, and the results were checked against IGoR. In a later analysis, TCR-TCR, TCR-HLA and TCR-CMV co-occurrence was scored with hypergeometric tests, and a repertoire-size bias correction was applied to TCR pairs. False discovery rates were estimated in a later analysis by permuting HLA or CMV assignments 20 times. A later analysis grouped co-occurring TCRs with DBSCAN, adding TCRdist sequence similarity when clustering within HLA-allele-positive subsets. Co-occurrence clustering excluded repertoires with fewer than 30,000 or more than 120,000 public chains, plus five with anomalous nucleotide sharing. The table was pulled from immuneACCESS by TCRdb, which kept in-frame rearrangements only. Such tables lose some clones; where checked, under half of the loss comes from unresolved V genes, and the rest has no known cause. The V and J calls and clone size come from that table; D and trimming were worked out from the DNA. In all, the sample holds roughly 100,000 clones, and approximately 87% of those were seen once. In total, the top ten clones hold 2.5% to 3% of the sample.

The cohort comprised some 730 healthy bone marrow donors. Cohort members were all nominally healthy when sampled, although unrecorded immune exposures were likely present. The donor tested CMV seronegative and was one of the 352 seronegative cohort members. A peripheral blood sample was provided by each donor, and peripheral blood mononuclear cells were used for TCR beta sequencing. Genomic DNA was extracted from the blood cell samples with the Qiagen DNeasy Blood Extraction Kit. The source material was PBMCs. Recombination connected TRBV7-9 to TRBJ1-2; 11 bases in the middle match TRBD1. This TCR came from a man aged 35 to 55 in good health and CMV-seronegative. The CDR3 protein is CSSSLYRGTGGMGGYTF. The sequenced DNA is TGTTCCAGCAGCTTATACCGGGGGACAGGGGGGATGGGTGGCTACACCTTC.